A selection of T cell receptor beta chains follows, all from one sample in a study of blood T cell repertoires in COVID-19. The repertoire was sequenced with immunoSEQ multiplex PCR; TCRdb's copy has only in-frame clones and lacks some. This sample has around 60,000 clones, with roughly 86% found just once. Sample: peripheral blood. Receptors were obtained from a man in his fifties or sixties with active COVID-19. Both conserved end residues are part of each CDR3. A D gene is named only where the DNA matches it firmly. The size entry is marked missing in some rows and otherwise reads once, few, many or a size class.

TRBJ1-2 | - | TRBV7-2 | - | TGTGCCAGCAGCTTAAGCGTGACAGCTATGTCCGGCTACACCTTC | CASSLSVTAMSGYTF
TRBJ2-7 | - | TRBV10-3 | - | TGTGCCATCACCCCCACTGACTCCTCCTCCTACGAGCAGTACTTC | CAITPTDSSSYEQYF
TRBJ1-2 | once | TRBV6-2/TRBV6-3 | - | TGTGCCAGCAGTTACGTCTCGACAGCCTATGGCTACACCTTC | CASSYVSTAYGYTF
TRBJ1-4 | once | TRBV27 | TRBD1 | TGTGCCAGCAGTTGGACAGGACCTTCAGGCCTTAATGAAAAACTGTTTTTT | CASSWTGPSGLNEKLFF
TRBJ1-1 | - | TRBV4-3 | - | TGCGCCAGCAGCCAGCTAATGAACACTGAAGCTTTCTTT | CASSQLMNTEAFF
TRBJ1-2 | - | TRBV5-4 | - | TGTGCCAGCAGCTCGAACAGGGTGGAGTATGGCTACACCTTC | CASSSNRVEYGYTF
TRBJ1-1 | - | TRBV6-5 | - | TGTGCCAGTTTTCGGGTGAACACTGAAGCTTTCTTT | CASFRVNTEAFF
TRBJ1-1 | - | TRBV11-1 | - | TGTGCCAGCAGCTTAAGAGGGAGCACTGAAGCTTTCTTT | CASSLRGSTEAFF
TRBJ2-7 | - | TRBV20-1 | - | TGCAGTGCCAGGTCCGACTACGAGCAGTACTTC | CSARSDYEQYF
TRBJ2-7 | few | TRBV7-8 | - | TGTGCCAGCAGCCTAAGACGGGAGACACCGCACGAGCAGTACTTC | CASSLRRETPHEQYF
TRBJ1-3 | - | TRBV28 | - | TGTGCCAGCAGTGGACCCGGGACTGGAAACACCATATATTTT | CASSGPGTGNTIYF
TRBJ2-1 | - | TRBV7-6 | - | TGTGCCAGCAGCTTAGGCCAGGAGGGGTTGTACAATGAGCAGTTCTTC | CASSLGQEGLYNEQFF
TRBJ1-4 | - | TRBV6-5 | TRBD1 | TGTGCCAGCAGCTTGCGGGACAGCTACGAAAAACTGTTTTTT | CASSLRDSYEKLFF
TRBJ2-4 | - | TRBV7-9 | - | TGTGCCAGCAGCTTAGACAGATTAGCCAAAAACATTCAGTACTTC | CASSLDRLAKNIQYF
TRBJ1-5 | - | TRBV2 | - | TGTGCCAGCAGTGACTACAGGGTTGGTAAGCCCCAGCATTTT | CASSDYRVGKPQHF
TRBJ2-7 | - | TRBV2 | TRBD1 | TGTGCCAGCATGGGACAGTCCGCAGAGCAGTACTTC | CASMGQSAEQYF
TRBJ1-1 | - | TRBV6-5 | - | TGTGCCAGCAGACGGACAGACACTGAAGCTTTCTTT | CASRRTDTEAFF
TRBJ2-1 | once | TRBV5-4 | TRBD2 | TGTGCCAGCAGCTTGGTCGGGGGGGGCCTAGATGAGCAGTTCTTC | CASSLVGGGLDEQFF
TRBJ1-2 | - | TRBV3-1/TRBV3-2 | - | TGTGCCAGCAGCCCCCGGAAGGGGCCTGGCTACACCTTC | CASSPRKGPGYTF
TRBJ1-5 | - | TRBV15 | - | TGTGCCACCAGCGTGGACAAAGGGCAGCCCCAGCATTTT | CATSVDKGQPQHF
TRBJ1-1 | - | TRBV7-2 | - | TGTGCCAGCAGTTTGATAGGGGGGGCTGGTACTGAAGCTTTCTTT | CASSLIGGAGTEAFF
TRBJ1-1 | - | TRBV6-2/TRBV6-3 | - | TGTGCCAGCAGTTACTCTGGAGGGGGGGCGAGCGCTTTCTTT | CASSYSGGGASAFF
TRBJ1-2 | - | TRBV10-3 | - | TGTGCCACCCAGGACAGCTATGGCTACACCTTC | CATQDSYGYTF
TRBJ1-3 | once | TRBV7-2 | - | TGTGCCAGCAGCTTAGGACTTTGGGACACCATATATTTT | CASSLGLWDTIYF
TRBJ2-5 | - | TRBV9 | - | TGTGCCAGCAGCCATGTAGGGGAAGGGACCCAGTACTTC | CASSHVGEGTQYF
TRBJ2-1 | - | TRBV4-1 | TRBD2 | TGCGCCAGCAGCCAGACCCTCCAGCGGGGGGCTGTCTACAATGAGCAGTTCTTC | CASSQTLQRGAVYNEQFF
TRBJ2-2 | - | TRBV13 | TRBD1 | TGTGCCAGCAGCTTCGGGACAGGGGGCACCGGGGAGCTGTTTTTT | CASSFGTGGTGELFF
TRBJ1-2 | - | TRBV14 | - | TGTGCCAGCAGCCAAGGGACAGCTTATGGCTACACCTTC | CASSQGTAYGYTF
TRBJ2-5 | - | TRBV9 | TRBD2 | TGTGCCAGCAGTATTAGCGGGGACCAAGAGACCCAGTACTTC | CASSISGDQETQYF
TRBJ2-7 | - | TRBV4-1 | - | TGCGCCAGCAGCCAACCCTTACAGGCCCCCTACGAGCAGTACTTC | CASSQPLQAPYEQYF
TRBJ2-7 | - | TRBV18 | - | TGTGCCAGCTCACCACCGAGGGACGAGCAGTACTTC | CASSPPRDEQYF
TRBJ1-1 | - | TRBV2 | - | TGTGCCAGCAGTGAGGTCAGGTCCACGGGGGCTTTCTTT | CASSEVRSTGAFF
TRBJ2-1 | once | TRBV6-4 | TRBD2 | TGTGCCAGCAGTGTTTTCGGGACTAGCGGAGCCAATGAGCAGTTCTTC | CASSVFGTSGANEQFF
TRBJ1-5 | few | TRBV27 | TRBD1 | TGTGCCAGCGCGTTGGGACAGGCTAATCAGCCCCAGCATTTT | CASALGQANQPQHF
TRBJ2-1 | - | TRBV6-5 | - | TGTGCCAGCACCCAACGCGCGGGGGAGCAGTTCTTC | CASTQRAGEQFF
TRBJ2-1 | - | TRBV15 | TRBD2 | TGTGCCACCAGCAAGCTAGCGGGGGACTACAATGAGCAGTTCTTC | CATSKLAGDYNEQFF
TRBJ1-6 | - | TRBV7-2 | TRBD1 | TGTGCCAGCATCGACAGGGGCGGTAATTCACCCCTCCACTTT | CASIDRGGNSPLHF
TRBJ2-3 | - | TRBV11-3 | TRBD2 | TGTGCCAGCAGCTTAGAGTTCCAGCGGGGGGGGGCAGATACGCAGTATTTT | CASSLEFQRGGADTQYF
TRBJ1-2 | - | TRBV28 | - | TGTGCCAGCAGTTTGAAAGCTCCCTATGGCTACACCTTC | CASSLKAPYGYTF
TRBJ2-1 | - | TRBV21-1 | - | TGTGCCTTAAAGGGGGGACAGCTCTACAATGAGCAGTTCTTC | CALKGGQLYNEQFF
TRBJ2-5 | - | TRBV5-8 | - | TGTGCCAGCAAACGGTACCAAGAGACCCAGTACTTC | CASKRYQETQYF
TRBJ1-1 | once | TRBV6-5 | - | TGTGCCAGCAGTTACGGCCCCGGACTCCCGAACACTGAAGCCTTCTTT | CASSYGPGLPNTEAFF
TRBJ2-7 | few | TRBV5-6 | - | TGTGCCAGCAGCTCCTCACAGGTCCTCTCCTACGAGCAGTACTTC | CASSSSQVLSYEQYF
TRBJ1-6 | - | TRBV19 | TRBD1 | TGTGCCAGTAGGGGGACAGGACGGGATTCACCCCTCCACTTT | CASRGTGRDSPLHF
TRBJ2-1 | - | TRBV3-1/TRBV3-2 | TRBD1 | TGTGCCAGCAGCCAACAGGGACAGGGCGGGGGTGAGCAGTTCTTC | CASSQQGQGGGEQFF
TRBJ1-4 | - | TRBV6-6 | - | TGTGCCAGCAGCCTAGCGCCTCGGCTGGATGAAAAACTGTTTTTT | CASSLAPRLDEKLFF
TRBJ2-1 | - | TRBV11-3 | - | TGTGCCAGCAGCCACCGCACGGCGGGGGCGTACAATGAGCAGTTCTTC | CASSHRTAGAYNEQFF
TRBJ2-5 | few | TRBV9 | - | TGTGCCAGCAGCGTAGTTCCGGACAGCGGAACCCAGTACTTC | CASSVVPDSGTQYF
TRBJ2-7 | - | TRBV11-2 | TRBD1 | TGTGCCAGCAGCCTAGGGGGATCCGGGACAGGGGGCTCTCGGGAGCAGTACTTC | CASSLGGSGTGGSREQYF
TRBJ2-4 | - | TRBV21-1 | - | TGTGCCAGCGTACCTAGCGGGTACAAAAACATTCAGTACTTC | CASVPSGYKNIQYF
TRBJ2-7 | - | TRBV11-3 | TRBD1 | TGTGCCAGCAGCGCCCCGGGACAGGGGGGTTACGAGCAGTACTTC | CASSAPGQGGYEQYF